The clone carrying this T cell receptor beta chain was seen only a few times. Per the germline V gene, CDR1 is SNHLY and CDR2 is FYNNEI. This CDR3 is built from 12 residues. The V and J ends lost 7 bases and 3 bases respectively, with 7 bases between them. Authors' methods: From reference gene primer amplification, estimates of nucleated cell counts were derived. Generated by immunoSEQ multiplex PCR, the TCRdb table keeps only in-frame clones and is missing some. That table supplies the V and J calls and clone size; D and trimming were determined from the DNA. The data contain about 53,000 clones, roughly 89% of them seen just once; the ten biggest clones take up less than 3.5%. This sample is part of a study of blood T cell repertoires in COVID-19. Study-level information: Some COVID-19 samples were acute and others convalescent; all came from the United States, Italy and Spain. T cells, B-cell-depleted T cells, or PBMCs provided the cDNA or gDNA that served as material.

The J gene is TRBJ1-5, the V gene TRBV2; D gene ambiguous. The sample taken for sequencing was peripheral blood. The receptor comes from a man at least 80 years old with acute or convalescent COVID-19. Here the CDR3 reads CASNSLNQPQHF. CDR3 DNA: TGTGCCAGCAACAGCCTCAATCAGCCCCAGCATTTT.